This TCR beta chain is from a study of tumor and adjacent non-tumor tissue in lung cancer. Study overall: Around 4.4 million productive TCRbeta reads were obtained per sample on average.

On this clonotype: Antigen specificity is unknown. Relative to the germline gene, one junction end is altered; a read error may explain this.

This sample's RNA came from whole unsorted tissue. This CDR3 is 15 amino acids long. Germline V lookup: CDR1 MNHNS, CDR2 SASEGT. The study's findings and limits: Compared with tumor, normal lung showed significantly lower TCR diversity.

Three rounds of nested PCR, following a modified ARM-PCR protocol, produced the TCRbeta library. TCRdb re-derived calls from the multiplex PCR reads in MiXCR, one entry per CDR3 protein. The sample consists of around 79,000 distinct CDR3 sequences, 72% of them appearing once. The sequenced material came from lung tumor tissue. This sequence originates from a woman aged 40 to 55 with non-small cell lung cancer. The J gene is TRBJ1-3, the V gene TRBV6-1; D possibly corresponds to TRBD1 (6 bases). The CDR3 bases are TGTGTCAGCAGCGAGGCACAGGGAGCTGGAAATACCATATATTTT. Residues: CVSSEAQGAGNTIYF.